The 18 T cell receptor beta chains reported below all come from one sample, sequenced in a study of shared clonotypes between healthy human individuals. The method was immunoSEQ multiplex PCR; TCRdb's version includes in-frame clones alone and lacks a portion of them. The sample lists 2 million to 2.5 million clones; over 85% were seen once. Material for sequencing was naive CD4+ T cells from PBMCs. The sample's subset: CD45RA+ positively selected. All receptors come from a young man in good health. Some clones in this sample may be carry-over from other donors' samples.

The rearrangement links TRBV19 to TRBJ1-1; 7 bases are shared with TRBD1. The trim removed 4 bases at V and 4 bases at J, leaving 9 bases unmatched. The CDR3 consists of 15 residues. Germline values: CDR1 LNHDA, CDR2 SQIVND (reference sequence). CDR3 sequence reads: CASSRTGVRSTEAFF. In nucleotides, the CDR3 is TGTGCCAGTAGTAGAACAGGGGTTAGGAGCACTGAAGCTTTCTTT.

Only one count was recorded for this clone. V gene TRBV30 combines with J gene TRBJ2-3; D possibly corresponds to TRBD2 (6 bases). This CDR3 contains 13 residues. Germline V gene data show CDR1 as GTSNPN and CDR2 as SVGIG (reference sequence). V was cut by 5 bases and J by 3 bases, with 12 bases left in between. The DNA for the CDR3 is TGTGCCTGGGACTGGAGGGGTACAGATACGCAGTATTTT. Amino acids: CAWDWRGTDTQYF.

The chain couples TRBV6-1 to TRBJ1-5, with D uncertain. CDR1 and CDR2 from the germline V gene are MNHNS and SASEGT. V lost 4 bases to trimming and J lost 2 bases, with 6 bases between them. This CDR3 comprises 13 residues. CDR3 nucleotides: TGTGCCAGCAGTGCCGAGGGCAATCAGCCCCAGCATTTT. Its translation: CASSAEGNQPQHF.

The CDR3 DNA sequence: TGTGCCAGCACCCTCGGACAGGGCTACAATGAGCAGTTCTTC. Protein sequence: CASTLGQGYNEQFF. The chain links TRBV5-4 to TRBJ2-1, with 8 nucleotides matching TRBD1. CDR1 SGHNT and CDR2 YYREEE come from the germline V gene (reference sequence). J was trimmed by 3 bases and V by 6 bases; bases with no gene match: 5. The CDR3 runs to 14 residues.

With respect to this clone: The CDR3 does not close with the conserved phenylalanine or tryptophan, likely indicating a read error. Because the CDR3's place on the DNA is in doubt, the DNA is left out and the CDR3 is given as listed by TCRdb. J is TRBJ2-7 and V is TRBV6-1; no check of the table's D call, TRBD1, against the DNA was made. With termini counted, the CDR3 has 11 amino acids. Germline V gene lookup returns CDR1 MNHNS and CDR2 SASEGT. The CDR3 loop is CASSSQGHGMI.

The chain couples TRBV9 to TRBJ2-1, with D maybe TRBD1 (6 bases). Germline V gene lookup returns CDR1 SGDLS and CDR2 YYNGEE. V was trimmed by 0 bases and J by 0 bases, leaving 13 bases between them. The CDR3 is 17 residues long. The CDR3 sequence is CASSVAPQGSSYNEQFF. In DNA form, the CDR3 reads TGTGCCAGCAGCGTAGCCCCTCAGGGGAGCTCCTACAATGAGCAGTTCTTC.

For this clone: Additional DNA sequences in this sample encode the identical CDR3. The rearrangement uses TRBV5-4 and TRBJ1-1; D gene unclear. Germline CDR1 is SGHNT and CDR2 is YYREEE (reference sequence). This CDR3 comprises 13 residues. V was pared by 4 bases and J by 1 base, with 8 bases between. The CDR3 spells CASSPGQNTEAFF. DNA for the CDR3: TGTGCCAGCAGCCCCGGGCAGAACACTGAAGCTTTCTTT.

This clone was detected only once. The CDR3 nucleotides read TGTGCCATCAGTGAACAGATAAGCAATCAGCCCCAGCATTTT. Its protein is CAISEQISNQPQHF. V is TRBV10-3 and J is TRBJ1-5; D remains ambiguous. V lost 3 bases, J lost 1 base, and 7 bases lay in between. Germline V gene sequence: CDR1 ENHRY, CDR2 SYGVKD. The CDR3 is 14 amino acids.

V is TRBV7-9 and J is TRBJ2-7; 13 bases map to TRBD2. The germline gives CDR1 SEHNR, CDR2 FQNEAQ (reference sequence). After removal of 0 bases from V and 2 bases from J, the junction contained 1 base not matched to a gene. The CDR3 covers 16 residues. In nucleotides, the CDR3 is TGTGCCAGCAGCTTAGCGGGGACTAGCGGGACCTACGAGCAGTACTTC. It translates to CASSLAGTSGTYEQYF.

CDR3 DNA: TGCGCCAGCAGCTTGACTCCCGGATCCCAAGAGACCCAGTACTTC. As protein: CASSLTPGSQETQYF. This chain connects TRBV5-1 to TRBJ2-5; D is unresolved. The germline V and J ends were trimmed by 1 base and 1 base, with 11 bases remaining between them. The CDR3 runs to 15 residues. Germline CDR1 is SGHRS and CDR2 is YFSETQ.

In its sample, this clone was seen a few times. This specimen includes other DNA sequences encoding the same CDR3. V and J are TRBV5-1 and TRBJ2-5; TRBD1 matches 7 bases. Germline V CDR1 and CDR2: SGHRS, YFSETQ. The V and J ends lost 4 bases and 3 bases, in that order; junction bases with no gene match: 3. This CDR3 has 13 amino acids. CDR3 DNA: TGCGCCAGCAGCCTGACAGGGAAAGAGACCCAGTACTTC. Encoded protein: CASSLTGKETQYF.

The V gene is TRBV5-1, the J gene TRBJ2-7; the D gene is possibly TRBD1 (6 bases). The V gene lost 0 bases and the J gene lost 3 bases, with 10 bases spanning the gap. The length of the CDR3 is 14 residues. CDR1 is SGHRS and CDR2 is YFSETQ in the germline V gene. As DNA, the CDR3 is TGCGCCAGCAGCTTGGGGGACACCCTCTACGAGCAGTACTTC. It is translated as CASSLGDTLYEQYF.

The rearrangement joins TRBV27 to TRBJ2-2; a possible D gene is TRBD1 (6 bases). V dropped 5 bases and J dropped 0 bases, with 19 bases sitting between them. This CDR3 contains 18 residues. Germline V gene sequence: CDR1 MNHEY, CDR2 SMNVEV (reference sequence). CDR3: CASSPKSAYRANTGELFF. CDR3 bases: TGTGCCAGCAGTCCGAAAAGCGCATACAGGGCGAACACCGGGGAGCTGTTTTTT.

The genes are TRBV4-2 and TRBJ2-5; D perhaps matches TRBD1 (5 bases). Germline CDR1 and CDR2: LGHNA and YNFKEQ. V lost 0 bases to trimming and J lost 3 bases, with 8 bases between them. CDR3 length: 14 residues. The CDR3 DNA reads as TGTGCCAGCAGCCAAGATCTAGGGGAAGAGACCCAGTACTTC. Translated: CASSQDLGEETQYF.

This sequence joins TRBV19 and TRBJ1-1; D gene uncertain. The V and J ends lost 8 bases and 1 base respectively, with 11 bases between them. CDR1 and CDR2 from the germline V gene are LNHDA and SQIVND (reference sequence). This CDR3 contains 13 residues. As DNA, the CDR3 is TGTGCCAGTTCCAGCGTATCGAACACTGAAGCTTTCTTT. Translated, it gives CASSSVSNTEAFF.

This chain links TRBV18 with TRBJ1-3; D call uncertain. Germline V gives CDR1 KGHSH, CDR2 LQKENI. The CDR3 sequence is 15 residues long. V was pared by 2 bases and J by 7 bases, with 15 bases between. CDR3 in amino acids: CASSPGQNLYNTIYF. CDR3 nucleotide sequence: TGTGCCAGCTCACCAGGGCAGAACCTCTACAACACCATATATTTT.

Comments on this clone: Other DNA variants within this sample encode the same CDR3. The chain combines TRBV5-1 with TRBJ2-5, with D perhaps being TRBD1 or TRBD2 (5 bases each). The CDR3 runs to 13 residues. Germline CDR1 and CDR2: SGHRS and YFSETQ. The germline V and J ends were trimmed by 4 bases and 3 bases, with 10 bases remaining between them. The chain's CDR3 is CASSLLGEETQYF. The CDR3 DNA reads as TGCGCCAGCAGCCTCCTGGGGGAAGAGACCCAGTACTTC.

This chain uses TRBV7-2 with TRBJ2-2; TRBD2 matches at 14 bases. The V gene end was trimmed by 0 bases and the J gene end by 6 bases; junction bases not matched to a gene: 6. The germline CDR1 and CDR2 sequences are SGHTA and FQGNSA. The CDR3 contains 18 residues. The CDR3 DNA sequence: TGTGCCAGCAGCTTAGCGCCGGGACTAGCGGGAGTCCCCGGGGAGCTGTTTTTT. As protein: CASSLAPGLAGVPGELFF.